Presented here are 16 T cell receptor beta chains from one specimen sequenced in a study of cytomegalovirus exposure and HLA in healthy donors. The table came from immunoSEQ multiplex PCR; TCRdb's copy has only in-frame clones and leaves some out. The sample holds about 160,000 clones, over 85% seen once. Sequences were obtained from PBMCs. All receptors derive from a woman in her late teens or twenties in good health and CMV-seropositive.

The J gene is TRBJ2-2, the V gene TRBV6-1; 7 nucleotides line up with TRBD2. With V trimmed by 5 bases and J by 4 bases, 7 bases remained unmatched. Looked up from germline, CDR1 is MNHNS and CDR2 is SASEGT. The CDR3 is made up of 15 amino acids. The CDR3 DNA follows: TGTGCCAGCAGTTCAGTAGCGGGTTTCACCGGGGAGCTGTTTTTT. Translated: CASSSVAGFTGELFF.

The rearrangement links TRBV19 to TRBJ2-6; unclear D gene. This CDR3 has 15 residues. The germline V gene encodes CDR1 LNHDA and CDR2 SQIVND (reference sequence). Trimming stripped 2 bases from V and 0 bases from J, with 5 bases between. DNA of the CDR3: TGTGCCAGTAGTATAATCAACTCTGGGGCCAACGTCCTGACTTTC. It yields the protein CASSIINSGANVLTF.

The chain is built from TRBV7-2 and TRBJ2-5, with unresolved D. CDR3 size: 13 residues. The V and J ends lost 4 bases and 4 bases respectively, with 10 bases between them. CDR1 and CDR2 (germline): SGHTA, FQGNSA. CDR3 protein: CASSSHTTETQYF. CDR3 in DNA: TGTGCCAGCAGCTCACACACAACAGAGACCCAGTACTTC.

This clone was recorded once. The chain recombines TRBV4-3 with TRBJ1-5; D ambiguous. CDR1 LGHNA and CDR2 YSLEER come from the germline V gene. V lost 3 bases and J 7 bases, leaving 13 bases between the germline ends. The CDR3 totals 14 residues. CDR3: CASSQRLSEQPQHF. The DNA for the CDR3 is TGCGCCAGCAGCCAGAGGCTGTCCGAACAGCCCCAGCATTTT.

This clone was seen once. The chain recombines TRBV4-2 with TRBJ2-7; 12 nucleotides line up with TRBD1. Trimming took 5 bases from V and 0 from J; bases not matched to a gene: 5. This CDR3 contains 16 residues. Germline loops: CDR1 LGHNA, CDR2 YNFKEQ. This CDR3 is CASSIPGQGASYEQYF. CDR3 sequence (DNA): TGTGCCAGCAGCATCCCGGGACAGGGGGCCTCCTACGAGCAGTACTTC.

A few counts support this clone. This rearrangement joins TRBV5-1 to TRBJ1-1; TRBD1 matches at 7 bases. Germline trimming cut 4 bases from V and 1 base from J; bases unmatched to any gene: 4. Germline loops: CDR1 SGHRS, CDR2 YFSETQ. This CDR3 contains 14 residues. The CDR3 sequence is CASSQQGKNTEAFF. The CDR3 DNA reads as TGCGCCAGCAGCCAACAGGGGAAGAACACTGAAGCTTTCTTT.

This clone occurred once. The genes are TRBV7-2 and TRBJ1-2; 7 bases map to TRBD1. The germline CDR1 and CDR2 sequences are SGHTA and FQGNSA. The CDR3 extends over 17 amino acids. The V gene end was trimmed by 2 bases and the J gene end by 2 bases; junction bases not matched to a gene: 11. CDR3 sequence: CASSLYPTGAPNYGYTF. DNA for the CDR3: TGTGCCAGCAGCTTATATCCCACAGGGGCCCCGAACTATGGCTACACCTTC.

This clone was counted between two and nine times. The V call is TRBV2, the J call TRBJ2-7, with TRBD2 as a possible D gene (5 bases). This CDR3 is 13 amino acids long. The V end lost 6 bases, the J end lost 4 bases, and 13 bases lay between the germline ends. Germline CDR1 and CDR2: SNHLY and FYNNEI. CDR3 sequence: CASRVGVGYEQYF. The CDR3 coding sequence is TGTGCCAGCAGGGTGGGAGTTGGGTACGAGCAGTACTTC.

The chain employs TRBV30 and TRBJ2-1, with 11 bases fitting TRBD2. Germline CDR1 and CDR2: GTSNPN and SVGIG (reference sequence). The CDR3 contains 17 residues. J was trimmed by 9 bases and V by 1 base; bases with no gene match: 14. CDR3 residues: CAWSAALTSGSVAEQFF. CDR3 bases: TGTGCCTGGAGTGCCGCCCTAACTAGCGGGAGTGTCGCTGAGCAGTTCTTC.

The rearrangement joins TRBV7-2 to TRBJ2-4; D perhaps matches TRBD2 (5 bases). The CDR3 is made up of 16 amino acids. Germline V gene lookup returns CDR1 SGHTA and CDR2 FQGNSA. V was cut by 1 base and J by 1 base, with 11 bases left in between. CDR3 residues: CASSLGRGAAKNIQYF. The CDR3 DNA reads as TGTGCCAGCAGCTTAGGTCGGGGAGCGGCCAAAAACATTCAGTACTTC.

The genes are TRBV5-1 and TRBJ2-7, with 13 bases lining up with TRBD2. CDR1 is SGHRS, CDR2 YFSETQ, per germline. Trimming cost V 1 base and J 5 bases; bases outside gene matches: 6. This CDR3 is built from 16 residues. CDR3 DNA: TGCGCCAGCAGCTTGAAAACTAGCGGGAGGGCACACGAGCAGTACTTC. Its translation is CASSLKTSGRAHEQYF.

The chain uses TRBV27 and TRBJ2-7, with 13 bases aligning to TRBD2. Germline lookup yields CDR1 MNHEY and CDR2 SMNVEV (reference sequence). The V segment lost 2 bases and the J segment 5 bases; nucleotides outside the gene matches: 3. This CDR3 is 15 amino acids long. DNA of the CDR3: TGTGCCAGCAGTTTAGGACTAGCGGGAGACGACGAGCAGTACTTC. As protein: CASSLGLAGDDEQYF.

The chain employs TRBV11-2 and TRBJ1-2, with D possibly TRBD1 on 6 matching bases. Deletions cut 1 base from V and 2 bases from J, with 8 bases between. CDR3 length: 14 amino acids. Germline-derived CDR1 and CDR2 are SGHAT and FQNNGV. The CDR3 region is CASSLVGGNYGYTF. The CDR3 DNA reads as TGTGCCAGCAGCTTAGTTGGGGGCAACTATGGCTACACCTTC.

The chain combines TRBV7-2 with TRBJ2-1; maybe TRBD2 (5 bases). Trimming removed 8 bases from V and 7 bases from J, with 12 bases in between. The germline gives CDR1 SGHTA, CDR2 FQGNSA. This CDR3 is 12 amino acids long. This CDR3 is CASGTDWNEQFF. CDR3 bases: TGTGCCAGCGGAACGGACTGGAATGAGCAGTTCTTC. Based on the CDR3 plus reference TRBV7-2 and TRBJ2-1, the full variable domain is GAGVSQSPSNKVTEKGKDVELRCDPISGHTALYWYRQSLGQGLEFLIYFQGNSAPDKSGLPSDRFSAERTGGSVSTLTIQRTQQEDSAVYLCASGTDWNEQFFGPGTRLTVL.

This chain connects TRBV5-1 to TRBJ2-3, with 7 bases that match TRBD1. V was pared by 2 bases and J by 7 bases, with 7 bases of the junction left unmatched. This CDR3 contains 14 residues. The germline V gene has CDR1 SGHRS and CDR2 YFSETQ. The CDR3 DNA reads as TGCGCCAGCAGCTTAGGGACAGCACAAAATACGCAGTATTTT. It encodes CASSLGTAQNTQYF.

The chain has TRBV5-1 and TRBJ2-3; TRBD2 matches at 7 bases. Per the germline V gene, CDR1 is SGHRS and CDR2 is YFSETQ. Trimming cost V 2 bases and J 2 bases; bases outside gene matches: 2. This CDR3 has 14 amino acids. The CDR3 sequence: CASSFSGFTDTQYF. In nucleotides, the CDR3 is TGCGCCAGCAGCTTTAGCGGGTTCACAGATACGCAGTATTTT.